Reported below is one TCR beta chain. Its antigen remains unknown. With V trimmed by 8 bases and J by 2 bases, 4 bases remained unmatched. Germline lookup yields CDR1 MNHEY and CDR2 SMNVEV (reference sequence). CDR3 length: 14 residues. TCRdb keeps only in-frame clones here, not all; method: immunoSEQ multiplex PCR. In the table there are approximately 58,000 clones, approximately 88% of which are singletons. This specimen belongs to a study of OX40 agonist ivuxolimab in advanced cancers. Background on the study: Six ivuxolimab dose levels, 0.01 to 10 mg/kg, were given intravenously every 2 weeks. Prior checkpoint blockade (anti-PD-1, anti-PD-L1 or anti-CTLA-4) was permitted; approximately 44% had it. Dose-escalation subjects each had hepatocellular carcinoma, melanoma, renal cell or head and neck cancer.

Study-wide points: Relative to CD4+ cells, CD8+ T cells on average had more expanded clones.

The receptor was isolated from an adult with an advanced solid tumor such as melanoma, head and neck, liver or kidney cancer. Here the sequenced sample was CD4+ or CD8+ T cells sorted from blood, taken in a trial of the OX40 agonist ivuxolimab. V is TRBV27 and J is TRBJ2-1; 9 nucleotides agree with TRBD2. CDR3 coding DNA: TGTGCCAGCGGGGCTAGCGGGACCTACAATGAGCAGTTCTTC. Its translation: CASGASGTYNEQFF.